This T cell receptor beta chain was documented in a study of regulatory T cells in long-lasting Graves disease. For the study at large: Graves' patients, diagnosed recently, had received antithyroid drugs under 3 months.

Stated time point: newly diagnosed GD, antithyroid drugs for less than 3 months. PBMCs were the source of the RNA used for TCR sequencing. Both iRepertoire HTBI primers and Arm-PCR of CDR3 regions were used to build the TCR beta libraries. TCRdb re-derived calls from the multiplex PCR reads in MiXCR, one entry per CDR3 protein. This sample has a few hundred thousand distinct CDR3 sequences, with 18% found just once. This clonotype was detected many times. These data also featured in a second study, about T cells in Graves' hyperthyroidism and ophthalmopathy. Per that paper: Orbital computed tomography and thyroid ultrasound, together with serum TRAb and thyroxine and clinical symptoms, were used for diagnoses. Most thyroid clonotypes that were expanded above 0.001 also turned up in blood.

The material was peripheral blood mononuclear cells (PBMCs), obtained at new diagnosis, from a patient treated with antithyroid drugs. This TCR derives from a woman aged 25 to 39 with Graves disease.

CDR3: CSAPRGSYNEQFF. For the CDR3, the DNA is TGCAGTGCCCCCAGGGGTTCCTACAATGAGCAGTTCTTC. The V gene is TRBV20-1, the J gene TRBJ2-1, with D possibly being TRBD1 (6 bases). The CDR3 contains 13 residues. Germline V CDR1 and CDR2: DFQATT, SNEGSKA (reference sequence). Trimming pared 6 bases from V and 1 base from J, leaving 10 bases between.